Following are 8 T cell receptor beta chains from one sample sequenced in a study of T cell responses to AZD1222 COVID-19 vaccine. This table comes from immunoSEQ multiplex PCR, and its TCRdb copy is limited to in-frame clones, with some not included. The repertoire holds about 140,000 clones, about 92% seen once, with around 1% in the top ten. The source material was peripheral blood, sampled on day 0 of MenACWY control vaccination. Source of these receptors: an adult in good health.

V and J are TRBV5-1 and TRBJ1-1; D remains unclear. CDR1 is SGHRS, CDR2 YFSETQ, per germline. The CDR3 has 15 amino acids. Trimming shortened V by 2 bases and J by 7 bases, and 18 bases separated the two germline ends. CDR3 loop: CASSFGQPGFGEAFF. The DNA for the CDR3 is TGCGCCAGCAGCTTCGGGCAACCCGGTTTTGGTGAAGCTTTCTTT.

This chain connects TRBV10-3 to TRBJ2-1, with 7 bases aligning to TRBD2. V dropped 6 bases and J dropped 9; count of bases not matched to a gene: 14. Germline loops: CDR1 ENHRY, CDR2 SYGVKD. The CDR3 runs 15 residues. The CDR3 DNA reads as TGTGCCATCAGCGCTTGGGAGGGGCGTAAAGTTGAGCAGTTCTTC. Translated: CAISAWEGRKVEQFF.

As for this clone: Other nucleotide sequences from this sample produce the same CDR3. The J gene is TRBJ1-2, the V gene TRBV9; D is undetermined. The CDR3 runs 13 residues. Trimming pared 2 bases from V and 2 bases from J, leaving 7 bases between. Germline V lookup: CDR1 SGDLS, CDR2 YYNGEE. The CDR3 region is CASSVGSNYGYTF. The CDR3 region has the DNA TGTGCCAGCAGCGTTGGCAGCAACTATGGCTACACCTTC.

The chain couples TRBV4-3 to TRBJ2-1; possibly TRBD1 for D (6 bases). The CDR3 covers 18 residues. Between the trimmed V and J ends, which lost 0 bases and 0 bases, there was a span of 15 bases. The germline V gene has CDR1 LGHNA and CDR2 YSLEER. Written as DNA, the CDR3 is TGCGCCAGCAGCCAAGATCCCAGGGGCTTCAGCTCCTACAATGAGCAGTTCTTC. This encodes CASSQDPRGFSSYNEQFF.

This clone has a single count. The V gene is TRBV30, the J gene TRBJ1-1; perhaps TRBD1 as D (5 bases). Looked up from germline, CDR1 is GTSNPN and CDR2 is SVGIG (reference sequence). With 4 bases removed from V and 5 bases from J, the gap between germline ends came to 11 bases. This CDR3 comprises 12 residues. The CDR3 region has the DNA TGTGCCTGGACAGGGTGGGGAACTGAAGCTTTCTTT. Translated: CAWTGWGTEAFF.

The rearrangement links TRBV3-1 (or the pseudogene TRBV3-2) to TRBJ2-1; D not resolved. The germline gives CDR1 LGHDT, CDR2 YNNKEL (reference sequence). This CDR3 is 17 amino acids long. The germline V and J ends were trimmed by 0 bases and 8 bases, with 20 bases remaining between them. The CDR3 region has the DNA TGTGCCAGCAGCCAAGATACGTGGGCAGAGCGTGTGGATGAGCAGTTCTTC. It is translated as CASSQDTWAERVDEQFF.

This clone was seen a handful of times. The chain combines TRBV3-1 (or the pseudogene TRBV3-2) with TRBJ1-6, with 8 bases aligning to TRBD1. V lost 4 bases, J lost 13 bases, and 6 bases stayed unmatched. Germline assignment: CDR1 LGHDT and CDR2 YNNKEL (reference sequence). The CDR3 covers 13 residues. CDR3 sequence (DNA): TGTGCCAGCAGCCCCCGACAGGGGAATCCCCTCCACTTT. Its translation is CASSPRQGNPLHF.

J is TRBJ2-1 and V is TRBV2, with 7 bases matching TRBD1. CDR3 length: 15 amino acids. The germline gives CDR1 SNHLY, CDR2 FYNNEI. The V and J ends lost 6 bases and 1 base, in that order; junction bases with no gene match: 6. CDR3 loop: CASSRGGISYNEQFF. Here the CDR3 DNA reads TGTGCCAGCAGCAGAGGGGGCATTTCCTACAATGAGCAGTTCTTC.